The 11 T cell receptor beta chains below all came from one sample that was sequenced in a study of blood T cell repertoires in COVID-19. Assay used: immunoSEQ multiplex PCR; TCRdb lists only in-frame clones, some missing. Among 180,000 or so clones listed, around four fifths were seen once. Sample: peripheral blood. The receptors stem from a woman aged 70-85 years with COVID-19, enrolled during active disease.

This chain links TRBV10-3 with TRBJ1-1, with TRBD1 matching over 8 bases. There are 16 residues in the CDR3. Germline CDR1 reads ENHRY; CDR2 reads SYGVKD. Unmatched junction bases numbered 10, after V lost 3 bases and J lost 4 bases. CDR3 protein: CAISDSTGGWITEAFF. Here the CDR3 DNA reads TGTGCCATCAGTGACAGTACAGGGGGTTGGATCACTGAAGCTTTCTTT.

J is TRBJ1-2 and V is TRBV7-2; D gene ambiguous. The CDR3 has 13 residues. Trimming pared 2 bases from V and 8 bases from J, leaving 12 bases between. Germline V gene sequence: CDR1 SGHTA, CDR2 FQGNSA. The chain's CDR3 is CASSLNKVSGYTF. For the CDR3, the DNA is TGTGCCAGCAGCTTAAACAAAGTCTCCGGCTACACCTTC.

The chain employs TRBV7-9 and TRBJ1-1; D is uncertain. V lost 0 bases and J lost 1, with 9 bases in between. The CDR3 runs to 15 residues. CDR1 and CDR2 (germline): SEHNR, FQNEAQ (reference sequence). The CDR3 DNA follows: TGTGCCAGCAGCTTAGCGCAAAGCGGGAACACTGAAGCTTTCTTT. It translates to CASSLAQSGNTEAFF.

In this sample, this clone turned up a few times. This chain links TRBV11-1 with TRBJ2-3, with 11 nucleotides matching TRBD2. CDR1 is SGHAT, CDR2 FQDESV, per germline (reference sequence). This CDR3 is 15 amino acids long. Trimming at V came to 5 bases and at J to 3 bases, leaving 4 bases not matched to a gene. The CDR3 coding sequence is TGTGCCAGCAGCGTAGGGACTAGCGGAACAGATACGCAGTATTTT. Translating gives CASSVGTSGTDTQYF.

The CDR3 sequence is CASSLGRQGGTDTQYF. Written as DNA, the CDR3 is TGCGCCAGCAGCTTGGGGCGACAGGGGGGCACAGATACGCAGTATTTT. This chain connects TRBV5-1 to TRBJ2-3, with TRBD1 matching 9 bases. The CDR3 consists of 16 residues. Losses at the gene ends were 0 bases for V and 1 base for J; bases not matched to a gene: 3. CDR1 SGHRS and CDR2 YFSETQ come from the germline V gene.

The chain links TRBV4-2 to TRBJ2-3, with TRBD1 identical over 7 bases. CDR1 and CDR2 (germline): LGHNA, YNFKEQ. V lost 5 bases, J lost 1 base, and 9 bases stayed unmatched. CDR3 length: 16 amino acids. Here the CDR3 DNA reads TGTGCCAGCAGCTCTTACCGGGACAGTCGCACAGATACGCAGTATTTT. Protein: CASSSYRDSRTDTQYF.

The J gene is TRBJ1-3, the V gene TRBV6-5; possibly TRBD1 for D (6 bases). This CDR3 contains 14 residues. Between the trimmed V and J ends, which lost 5 bases and 3 bases, there was a span of 11 bases. Germline CDR1 MNHEY, CDR2 SVGAGI. The CDR3 loop reads CASSLNRDGNTIYF. In DNA form, the CDR3 reads TGTGCCAGCAGTCTTAACAGGGATGGAAACACCATATATTTT.

CDR3 in DNA: TGTGCCAGCAGCCAAGACTTCTTCGATTTGACAGCTTCCTATGGCTACACCTTC. Protein sequence: CASSQDFFDLTASYGYTF. This chain links TRBV4-2 with TRBJ1-2, with D possibly matching TRBD1 (5 bases). Trimming stripped 0 bases from V and 4 bases from J, with 21 bases between. CDR3 size: 18 residues. CDR1 and CDR2 (germline): LGHNA, YNFKEQ.

This chain links TRBV19 with TRBJ2-1, with 10 bases identical to TRBD1. CDR1 is LNHDA and CDR2 is SQIVND in the germline V gene (reference sequence). J gave up 2 bases and V 5 bases, and 6 bases lay outside the gene matches. The CDR3 loop spans 16 amino acids. The CDR3 is CASSRAGTGAYNEQFF. CDR3 nucleotide sequence: TGTGCCAGTAGTCGAGCCGGGACAGGGGCCTACAATGAGCAGTTCTTC.

The chain carries TRBV28 and TRBJ1-4; D is possibly TRBD1 (5 bases). The CDR3 totals 16 residues. CDR1 and CDR2 from the germline V gene are MDHEN and SYDVKM. Trimming cost V 2 bases and J 5 bases, with 15 bases left between them. DNA for the CDR3: TGTGCCAGCAGTTTAGGGCAGTCTAGGGGCAATGAAAAACTGTTTTTT. It yields the protein CASSLGQSRGNEKLFF. The entire variable domain, with the rest obtained from reference TRBV28 and TRBJ1-4, is as follows: DVKVTQSSRYLVKRTGEKVFLECVQDMDHENMFWYRQDPGLGLRLIYFSYDVKMKEKGDIPEGYSVSREKKERFSLILESASTNQTSMYLCASSLGQSRGNEKLFFGSGTQLSVL.

CDR3 region: CASSTRTVNTEAFF. DNA for the CDR3: TGTGCCAGTAGTACCCGGACAGTGAACACTGAAGCTTTCTTT. V usage is TRBV19 and J usage is TRBJ1-1, with a tentative D call TRBD1 (6 bases). The CDR3 has 14 amino acids. V lost 4 bases and J 0 bases, leaving 9 bases between the germline ends. CDR1 and CDR2 from the germline V gene are LNHDA and SQIVND (reference sequence).